The present TCR beta chain was sequenced within a study of blood T cells in healthy people across ages. V was cut by 1 base and J by 3 bases, with 13 bases left in between. There are 16 residues in the CDR3. Germline V gene lookup returns CDR1 LGHNA and CDR2 YSLEER. Together with a sample-barcoded 5' primer, a J-beta primer mix was included in a second PCR lasting about 6 to 11 cycles. TCRdb itself ran the 5' RACE reads through MiXCR, one entry per CDR3 protein. The profile covers just over 800,000 distinct CDR3 sequences, with approximately 59% appearing a single time and roughly 25% taken by the ten largest.

The origin of this receptor is a young man in good health. The chain recombines TRBV4-3 with TRBJ2-1; D is unclear. Sequenced input: blood. The CDR3 protein is CASSQASRGFYNEQFF. The CDR3 DNA follows: TGCGCCAGCAGCCAAGCCTCCCGTGGCTTCTACAATGAGCAGTTCTTC.